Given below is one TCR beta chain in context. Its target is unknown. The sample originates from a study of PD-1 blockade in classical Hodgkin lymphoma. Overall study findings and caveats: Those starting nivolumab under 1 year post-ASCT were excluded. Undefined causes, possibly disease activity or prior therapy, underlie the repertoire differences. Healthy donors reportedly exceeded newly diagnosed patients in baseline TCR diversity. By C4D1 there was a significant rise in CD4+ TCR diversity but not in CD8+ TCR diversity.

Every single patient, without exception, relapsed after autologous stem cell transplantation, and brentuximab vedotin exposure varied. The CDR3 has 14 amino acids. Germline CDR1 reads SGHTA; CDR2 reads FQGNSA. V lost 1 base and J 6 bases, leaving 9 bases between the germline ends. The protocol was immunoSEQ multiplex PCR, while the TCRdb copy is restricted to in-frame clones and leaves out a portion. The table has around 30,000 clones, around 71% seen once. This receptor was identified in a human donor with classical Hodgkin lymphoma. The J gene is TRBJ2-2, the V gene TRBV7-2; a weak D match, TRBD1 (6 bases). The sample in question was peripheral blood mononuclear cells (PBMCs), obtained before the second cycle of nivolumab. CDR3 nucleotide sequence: TGTGCCAGCAGCTTAGGAAGGGGGTCCGGGGAGCTGTTTTTT. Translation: CASSLGRGSGELFF.